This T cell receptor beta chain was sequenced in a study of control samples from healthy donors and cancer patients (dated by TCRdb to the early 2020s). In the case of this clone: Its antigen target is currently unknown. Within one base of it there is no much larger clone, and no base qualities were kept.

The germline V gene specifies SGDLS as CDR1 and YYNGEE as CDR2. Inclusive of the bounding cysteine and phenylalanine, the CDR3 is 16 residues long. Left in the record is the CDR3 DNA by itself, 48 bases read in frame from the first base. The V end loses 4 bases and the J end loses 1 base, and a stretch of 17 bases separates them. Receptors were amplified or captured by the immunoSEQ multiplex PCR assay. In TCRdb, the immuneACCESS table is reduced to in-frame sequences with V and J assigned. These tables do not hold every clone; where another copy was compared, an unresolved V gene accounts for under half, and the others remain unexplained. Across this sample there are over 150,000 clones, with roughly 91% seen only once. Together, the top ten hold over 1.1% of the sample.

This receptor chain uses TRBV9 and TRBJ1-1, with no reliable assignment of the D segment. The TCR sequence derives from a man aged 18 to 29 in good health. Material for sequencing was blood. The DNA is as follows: TGTGCCAGCAGCACCCGAGGAGGTGTGGGGAACACTGAAGCTTTCTTT. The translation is CASSTRGGVGNTEAFF.